This T cell receptor beta chain derives from a study of cytomegalovirus exposure and HLA in healthy donors. The study's findings and limits: It emerged from a later analysis that several of the most significant clusters appeared to be linked to common viral pathogens. A list of around 160 TCR beta chains associated with cytomegalovirus was given.

The PCR used 60 Vbeta and 13 Jbeta primers. TCRdb's table, derived via immunoSEQ multiplex PCR, lists solely in-frame clones and lacks some. Of 90,000 to 95,000 clones in the sample, 70% to 90% were seen once. V trimming: 4 bases; J trimming: 0 bases; junction bases outside the gene matches: 4. CDR1 SGHVS and CDR2 FQNEAQ come from the germline V gene. This CDR3 has 16 amino acids. With regard to this clone: What it binds is unknown.

The receptor was derived from a man younger than 30 in good health and CMV-seronegative. The chain has TRBV7-8 and TRBJ2-4, with 9 bases fitting TRBD1. Material: PBMCs. This CDR3 reads CASSSGQGKAKNIQYF. Here the CDR3 DNA reads TGTGCCAGCAGCTCGGGACAGGGAAAAGCCAAAAACATTCAGTACTTC.